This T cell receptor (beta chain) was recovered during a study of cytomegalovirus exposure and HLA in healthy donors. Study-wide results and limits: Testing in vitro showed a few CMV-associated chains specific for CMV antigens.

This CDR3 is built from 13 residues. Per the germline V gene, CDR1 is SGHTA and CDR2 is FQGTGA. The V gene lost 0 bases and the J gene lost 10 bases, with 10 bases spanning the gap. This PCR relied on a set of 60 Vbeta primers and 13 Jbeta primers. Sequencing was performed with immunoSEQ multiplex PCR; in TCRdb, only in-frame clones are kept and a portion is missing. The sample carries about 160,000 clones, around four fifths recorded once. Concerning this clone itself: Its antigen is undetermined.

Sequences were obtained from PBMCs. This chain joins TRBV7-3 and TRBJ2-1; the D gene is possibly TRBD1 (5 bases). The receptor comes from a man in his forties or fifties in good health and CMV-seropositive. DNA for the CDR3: TGTGCCAGCAGCTTAACTCCTCAGGGCGAGCAGTTCTTC. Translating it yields CASSLTPQGEQFF.